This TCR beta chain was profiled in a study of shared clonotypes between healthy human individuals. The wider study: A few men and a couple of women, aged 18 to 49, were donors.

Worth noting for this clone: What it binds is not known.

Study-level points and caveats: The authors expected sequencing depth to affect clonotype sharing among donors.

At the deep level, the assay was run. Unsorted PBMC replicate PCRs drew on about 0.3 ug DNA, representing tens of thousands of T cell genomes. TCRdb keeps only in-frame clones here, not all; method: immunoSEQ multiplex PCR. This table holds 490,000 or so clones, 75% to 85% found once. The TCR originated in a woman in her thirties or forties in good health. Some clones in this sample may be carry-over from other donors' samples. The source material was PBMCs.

The CDR3 protein is CASSWSLGGRDHEQFF. The CDR3 region has the DNA TGCGCCAGCAGCTGGTCTCTTGGGGGCAGGGACCATGAGCAGTTCTTC. The chain has TRBV5-1 and TRBJ2-1; possible D gene TRBD1, 6 bases. The CDR3 has 16 amino acids. V was cut by 3 bases and J by 8 bases, with 21 bases left in between. From germline, CDR1 is SGHRS and CDR2 YFSETQ.